Below, 20 T cell receptor beta chains from the same sample are listed, as sequenced in a study of blood T cell repertoires in COVID-19. The method was immunoSEQ multiplex PCR; TCRdb's version includes in-frame clones alone and lacks a portion of them. The sample comprises 25,000 to 35,000 clones, about 91% of which are singletons, and over 8% rests with the top ten. Sequencing input: peripheral blood. Every receptor here comes from a human donor with active COVID-19. The donor label of this sample is uncertain.

The rearrangement links TRBV6-2 or TRBV6-3 to TRBJ1-2, with TRBD1 matching over 8 bases. The ends lost 5 bases at V and 1 base at J; junction bases unmatched: 6. The CDR3 totals 15 residues. Germline CDR1 and CDR2: MNHEY and SVGEGT. The CDR3 is CASSLLTGVNYGYTF. CDR3 nucleotides: TGTGCCAGCAGTCTCCTGACAGGGGTTAACTATGGCTACACCTTC.

The chain uses TRBV10-3 and TRBJ1-1, with 10 positions matching TRBD1. The V segment lost 2 bases and the J segment 5 bases; nucleotides outside the gene matches: 5. This CDR3 is 15 amino acids long. Germline CDR1 and CDR2: ENHRY and SYGVKD. CDR3: CAISERGTGETEAFF. The CDR3, as DNA: TGTGCCATCAGTGAGCGAGGGACAGGGGAAACTGAAGCTTTCTTT.

The CDR3 DNA reads as TGTGCCAGCAGTAATACACACAGCTCCTACAATGAGCAGTTCTTC. This codes for CASSNTHSSYNEQFF. V usage is TRBV27 and J usage is TRBJ2-1; D remains ambiguous. V dropped 5 bases and J dropped 0 bases, with 11 bases sitting between them. The CDR3 consists of 15 residues. Germline V lookup: CDR1 MNHEY, CDR2 SMNVEV (reference sequence).

The CDR3 DNA sequence: TGTGCCAGCAGCGTAGCGCCAGGCCCCACTGAAGCTTTCTTT. Amino acids: CASSVAPGPTEAFF. The chain recombines TRBV9 with TRBJ1-1; D remains unclear. This CDR3 has 14 amino acids. Trimming took off 0 bases at V and 4 bases at J, with 10 bases between the two ends. From germline, CDR1 is SGDLS and CDR2 YYNGEE.

This sequence joins TRBV7-2 and TRBJ2-7; tentative D call: TRBD2 (6 bases). V gave up 1 base and J gave up 0 bases, with 16 bases separating them. Germline CDR1 and CDR2: SGHTA and FQGNSA. The CDR3 is 17 amino acids. CDR3 nucleotides: TGTGCCAGCAGCTTAGGCCCAGTGGGGAGGCCCTCCTACGAGCAGTACTTC. It specifies CASSLGPVGRPSYEQYF. The full variable domain, in which reference TRBV7-2 and TRBJ2-7 provide the parts outside the CDR3, is GAGVSQSPSNKVTEKGKDVELRCDPISGHTALYWYRQSLGQGLEFLIYFQGNSAPDKSGLPSDRFSAERTGGSVSTLTIQRTQQEDSAVYLCASSLGPVGRPSYEQYFGPGTRLTVT.

This clone appeared once. This sequence joins TRBV27 and TRBJ1-5, with D unclear. Germline values: CDR1 MNHEY, CDR2 SMNVEV (reference sequence). The CDR3 sequence is 15 residues long. The V end lost 8 bases, the J end lost 5 bases, and 19 bases lay between the germline ends. For the CDR3, the DNA is TGTGCCAGCTCCCCCAGAGGAGGTTATCATCAGCCCCAGCATTTT. Translating it yields CASSPRGGYHQPQHF.

The chain couples TRBV7-9 to TRBJ2-1, with 8 bases identical to TRBD1. This CDR3 is built from 16 residues. Germline V gene sequence: CDR1 SEHNR, CDR2 FQNEAQ (reference sequence). Losses at the gene ends were 5 bases for V and 5 bases for J; bases not matched to a gene: 11. CDR3 residues: CASSPRGAGGHNEQFF. The CDR3 DNA is TGTGCCAGCAGCCCAAGAGGCGCAGGGGGCCACAATGAGCAGTTCTTC.

The chain carries TRBV10-3 and TRBJ1-2; TRBD1 agrees at 7 bases. This CDR3 comprises 14 residues. J was trimmed by 2 bases and V by 4 bases; bases with no gene match: 4. The V gene's germline CDR1 is ENHRY and CDR2 SYGVKD. CDR3 coding DNA: TGTGCCATCAGTGTCGGGACAGCAAACTATGGCTACACCTTC. Translated, it gives CAISVGTANYGYTF.

This chain's CDR3 is CASSISGGERDYGYTF. Written as DNA, the CDR3 is TGTGCCAGTAGTATAAGCGGTGGGGAGAGAGACTATGGCTACACCTTC. The rearrangement uses TRBV19 and TRBJ1-2; D uncertain. This CDR3 comprises 16 residues. Per germline, CDR1 LNHDA and CDR2 SQIVND (reference sequence). Trimming stripped 2 bases from V and 3 bases from J, with 16 bases between.

V gene TRBV6-5 combines with J gene TRBJ1-1; 10 bases fit TRBD1. Germline V lookup: CDR1 MNHEY, CDR2 SVGAGI. This CDR3 contains 13 residues. The junction had 3 bases not matched to a gene; V was cut back by 7 bases and J by 4 bases. CDR3 region: CASTWDRGTEAFF. The CDR3 DNA follows: TGTGCCAGCACCTGGGACAGGGGCACTGAAGCTTTCTTT.

The table lists this clone with a count of one. The chain joins TRBV30 to TRBJ2-7, with TRBD1 matching over 9 bases. Germline loops: CDR1 GTSNPN, CDR2 SVGIG (reference sequence). The CDR3 runs to 17 residues. V lost 2 bases, J lost 0 bases, and 11 bases stayed unmatched. This CDR3 reads CAWSIGTGTISSYEQYF. CDR3 DNA sequence: TGTGCCTGGAGTATAGGGACAGGGACTATAAGCTCCTACGAGCAGTACTTC. Full variable domain (rest looked up from reference TRBV30 and TRBJ2-7): SQTIHQWPATLVQPVGSPLSLECTVEGTSNPNLYWYRQAAGRGLQLLFYSVGIGQISSEVPQNLSASRPQDRQFILSSKKLLLSDSGFYLCAWSIGTGTISSYEQYFGPGTRLTVT.

The genes are TRBV2 and TRBJ1-5; possibly TRBD1 for D (5 bases). Trimming took off 1 base at V and 4 bases at J, with 14 bases between the two ends. Germline V gene lookup returns CDR1 SNHLY and CDR2 FYNNEI. This CDR3 comprises 16 residues. The CDR3 loop is CASSEGFGHQNQPQHF. CDR3 bases: TGTGCCAGCAGTGAAGGGTTCGGACATCAGAATCAGCCCCAGCATTTT.

This chain links TRBV4-2 with TRBJ2-1, with D tentatively TRBD1 (5 bases). Looked up from germline, CDR1 is LGHNA and CDR2 is YNFKEQ. CDR3 size: 16 residues. Trimming cost V 0 bases and J 4 bases, with 13 bases left between them. The CDR3 nucleotides are TGTGCCAGCAGCCAAGAAGGGGTGGTCCGTTACAATGAGCAGTTCTTC. This sequence encodes CASSQEGVVRYNEQFF.

V gene TRBV5-1 combines with J gene TRBJ2-7; 10 nucleotides line up with TRBD1. The CDR3 extends over 14 amino acids. J gave up 5 bases and V 3 bases, and 5 bases lay outside the gene matches. Per germline, CDR1 SGHRS and CDR2 YFSETQ. The CDR3 protein is CASSSRTGGDEQYF. DNA of the CDR3: TGCGCCAGCAGCTCCCGGACAGGGGGAGACGAGCAGTACTTC.

The V and J genes are TRBV30 and TRBJ1-1; D uncertain. The CDR3 loop spans 12 amino acids. CDR1 GTSNPN and CDR2 SVGIG come from the germline V gene (reference sequence). Trimming removed 3 bases at V and 4 bases at J, with 9 bases between. CDR3 nucleotides: TGTGCCTGGAGCGCAGGAGGCACTGAAGCTTTCTTT. It is translated as CAWSAGGTEAFF.

The chain combines TRBV7-2 with TRBJ2-1, with D possibly being TRBD2 (5 bases). The germline V gene has CDR1 SGHTA and CDR2 FQGNSA. The CDR3 is 15 amino acids. Trimming stripped 1 base from V and 4 bases from J, with 11 bases between. The CDR3 DNA sequence: TGTGCCAGCAGCTTAGGGGGAGAAAGGTACAATGAGCAGTTCTTC. Protein: CASSLGGERYNEQFF.

V and J are TRBV6-5 and TRBJ2-1, with 15 bases matching TRBD2. The CDR3 is 15 amino acids. Germline CDR1 and CDR2: MNHEY and SVGAGI. The V gene end was trimmed by 6 bases and the J gene end by 7 bases; junction bases not matched to a gene: 4. CDR3 sequence (DNA): TGTGCCAGCAGCCCGGGACTAGCGGGAGGAAATGAGCAGTTCTTC. Residues: CASSPGLAGGNEQFF.

V and J are TRBV6-2 or TRBV6-3 and TRBJ2-3; 15 nucleotides match TRBD2. Germline CDR1 and CDR2: MNHEY and SVGEGT. The CDR3 has 17 residues. The J segment lost 3 bases and the V segment lost 3 bases, leaving 4 bases of the junction unmatched. The DNA for the CDR3 is TGTGCCAGCAGTTATCGGACTAGCGGGGGGGCAACAGATACGCAGTATTTT. It translates to CASSYRTSGGATDTQYF.

The genes are TRBV7-6 and TRBJ1-3; tentatively, D is TRBD1 (6 bases). CDR3 size: 15 residues. Germline V gene data show CDR1 as SGHVS and CDR2 as FNYEAQ. The ends were cut back, 5 bases at V and 0 bases at J, with 11 bases in the middle. CDR3 amino acids: CASSPDRTSGNTIYF. CDR3 DNA: TGTGCCAGCAGCCCCGACAGGACCTCTGGAAACACCATATATTTT.

This chain links TRBV7-6 with TRBJ2-3, with 11 bases identical to TRBD2. From germline, CDR1 is SGHVS and CDR2 FNYEAQ. This CDR3 has 17 amino acids. The ends lost 5 bases at V and 0 bases at J; junction bases unmatched: 7. The CDR3 nucleotides are TGTGCCAGCAGCGTCCTAGCGGGGGGAACTAGCACAGATACGCAGTATTTT. It translates to CASSVLAGGTSTDTQYF.